What follows are 18 T cell receptor beta chains derived from one specimen sequenced in a study of T cell clones after liver transplantation (dated by TCRdb to between 2019 and 2020). The library relied on the immunoSEQ multiplex PCR assay. TCRdb re-hosts the immuneACCESS table, in-frame sequences only. Its copies lack some clones; in the studies checked, an unresolved V gene accounts for under half of them, and the cause for the rest is not known. The sample yields about 71,000 clones; over 70% were counted once. Approximately 0.8% of the sample is taken by the ten largest. The input for sequencing was CD4+ T cells from blood, taken 12 months after liver transplant. All receptors come from a human patient who received a liver transplant. After a transplant, certain T cells may trace back to the graft donor.

This chain connects TRBV7-2 to TRBJ1-2, with 7 bases aligning to TRBD1. The CDR3 consists of 15 residues. Trimming removed 0 bases from V and 2 bases from J; junction bases left unmatched: 3. The germline gives CDR1 SGHTA, CDR2 FQGNSA. The CDR3 loop reads CASSLAQGMNYGYTF. CDR3 nucleotides: TGTGCCAGCAGCTTAGCACAGGGGATGAACTATGGCTACACCTTC.

This rearrangement joins TRBV19 to TRBJ1-4, with 8 bases fitting TRBD1. J lost 5 bases, V lost 4 bases, and 9 bases had no gene match. The CDR3 extends over 16 amino acids. Germline V gene sequence: CDR1 LNHDA, CDR2 SQIVND (reference sequence). CDR3 amino acids: CASSRRSGGPNEKLFF. The CDR3 nucleotides are TGTGCCAGTAGTAGACGATCAGGGGGCCCAAATGAAAAACTGTTTTTT.

J is TRBJ1-5 and V is TRBV15; D gene uncertain. Germline CDR1 reads LNHNV; CDR2 reads YYDKDF (reference sequence). The CDR3 is 15 amino acids. V was cut by 0 bases and J by 7 bases, with 13 bases left in between. The CDR3 reads CATSREGGSSQPQHF. For the CDR3, the DNA is TGTGCCACCAGCAGAGAAGGTGGTTCGAGCCAGCCCCAGCATTTT.

The chain combines TRBV5-1 with TRBJ2-1; 10 bases are a match to TRBD2. The CDR3 runs 15 residues. Germline V gene lookup returns CDR1 SGHRS and CDR2 YFSETQ. The V segment lost 0 bases and the J segment 10 bases; nucleotides outside the gene matches: 7. CDR3 region: CASSLGAGGPDEQFF. CDR3 DNA sequence: TGCGCCAGCAGCTTGGGAGCGGGAGGGCCAGACGAGCAGTTCTTC. Complete variable domain (other parts from reference TRBV5-1 and TRBJ2-1): KAGVTQTPRYLIKTRGQQVTLSCSPISGHRSVSWYQQTPGQGLQFLFEYFSETQRNKGNFPGRFSGRQFSNSRSEMNVSTLELGDSALYLCASSLGAGGPDEQFFGPGTRLTVL.

The chain links TRBV5-1 to TRBJ1-2; D may be TRBD1 (5 bases). Germline CDR1 is SGHRS and CDR2 is YFSETQ. The V and J ends lost 0 bases and 5 bases respectively, with 8 bases between them. The CDR3 spans 13 residues. The CDR3 coding sequence is TGCGCCAGCAGCTTGGGGGCAGGGTATGGCTACACCTTC. Residues: CASSLGAGYGYTF.

The rearrangement links TRBV28 to TRBJ2-1; 10 bases fit TRBD2. The CDR3 covers 12 residues. The germline CDR1 and CDR2 sequences are MDHEN and SYDVKM. V dropped 5 bases and J dropped 15; count of bases not matched to a gene: 7. The CDR3 coding sequence is TGTGCCAGCAGTCGCCGAGCGGGAGGGGGGTTCTTC. Translating it yields CASSRRAGGGFF.

The sample holds a few counts of this clone. CDR3 sequence: CASSCPGQAGYEQYF. The DNA of the CDR3 is TGTGCCAGCAGCTGTCCGGGACAGGCGGGATACGAGCAGTACTTC. This chain uses TRBV11-3 with TRBJ2-7; 8 bases agree with TRBD1. Per germline, CDR1 SGHNT and CDR2 YENEEA. Germline trimming cut 4 bases from V and 4 bases from J; bases unmatched to any gene: 9. The CDR3 length is 15 residues.

V usage is TRBV28 and J usage is TRBJ2-7, with unresolved D. Germline loops: CDR1 MDHEN, CDR2 SYDVKM. The CDR3 is made up of 14 amino acids. V lost 5 bases to trimming and J lost 5 bases, with 16 bases between them. CDR3 sequence: CASSLPPPWDEQYF. In nucleotides, the CDR3 is TGTGCCAGCAGTCTACCCCCTCCTTGGGACGAGCAGTACTTC.

The table lists this clone with a few counts. This chain joins TRBV7-6 and TRBJ2-7; a weak D match, TRBD1 (7 bases). Germline V lookup: CDR1 SGHVS, CDR2 FNYEAQ. Trimming cost V 5 bases and J 3 bases, with 14 bases left between them. CDR3 length equals 14 residues. Written as DNA, the CDR3 is TGTGCCAGCAGCCCCCAGCAGGGGGGCTACGAGCAGTACTTC. It encodes CASSPQQGGYEQYF.

The chain links TRBV19 to TRBJ1-3; D remains ambiguous. Germline V lookup: CDR1 LNHDA, CDR2 SQIVND (reference sequence). The CDR3 is 11 amino acids. Trimming left V 9 bases short and J 5 bases short, with 8 bases between. CDR3: CASDKRNTIYF. CDR3 bases: TGTGCCAGCGATAAAAGAAACACCATATATTTT.

The rearrangement links TRBV7-2 to TRBJ2-7; 8 nucleotides agree with TRBD1. Germline CDR1 SGHTA, CDR2 FQGNSA. Germline trimming cut 2 bases from V and 7 bases from J; bases unmatched to any gene: 7. The CDR3 is 14 residues long. The CDR3 here is CASSLQRTGREQYF. Written as DNA, the CDR3 is TGTGCCAGCAGCTTACAGAGGACAGGGCGTGAGCAGTACTTC.

The genes are TRBV5-4 and TRBJ2-5, with D unclear. The V end was cut by 4 bases, the J end by 1 base, with 8 bases between. The CDR3 contains 13 residues. The germline V gene encodes CDR1 SGHNT and CDR2 YYREEE (reference sequence). The CDR3 region has the DNA TGTGCCAGCAGCCCCGTGCCCCAAGAGACCCAGTACTTC. This gives the protein CASSPVPQETQYF.

This clone was recorded many times. The rearrangement uses TRBV6-1 and TRBJ2-7, with 11 nucleotides matching TRBD2. The germline V gene encodes CDR1 MNHNS and CDR2 SASEGT. The CDR3 totals 19 residues. V shed 2 bases, J shed 3 bases, and the junction held 15 bases outside the gene matches. CDR3 region: CASSERRGLLAGGYYEQYF. In DNA form, the CDR3 reads TGTGCCAGCAGTGAACGGAGGGGGCTTCTAGCGGGAGGATACTACGAGCAGTACTTC.

This rearrangement joins TRBV5-1 to TRBJ2-7; TRBD1 aligns across 7 bases. CDR1 and CDR2 (germline): SGHRS, YFSETQ. This CDR3 is 16 amino acids long. V shed 2 bases and J 4 bases; nucleotides not matched to a gene: 12. This chain's CDR3 is CASSLISTGVSYEQYF. The CDR3 DNA reads as TGCGCCAGCAGCTTAATAAGTACAGGGGTCTCATACGAGCAGTACTTC. Looking up the rest from reference TRBV5-1 and TRBJ2-7 gives the full variable domain: KAGVTQTPRYLIKTRGQQVTLSCSPISGHRSVSWYQQTPGQGLQFLFEYFSETQRNKGNFPGRFSGRQFSNSRSEMNVSTLELGDSALYLCASSLISTGVSYEQYFGPGTRLTVT.

J is TRBJ2-7 and V is TRBV5-6, with D perhaps TRBD1 (6 bases). V gave up 0 bases and J gave up 7 bases, with 11 bases separating them. The germline V gene encodes CDR1 SGHDT and CDR2 YYEEEE. The CDR3 extends over 13 amino acids. The CDR3 sequence: CASSLVQGYEQYF. The CDR3 DNA follows: TGTGCCAGCAGCTTGGTACAGGGTTATGAGCAGTACTTC.

This clone was recorded a few times. This chain joins TRBV4-3 and TRBJ2-3; D is unresolved. The germline CDR1 and CDR2 sequences are LGHNA and YSLEER. Trimming left V 1 base short and J 5 bases short, with 7 bases between. The CDR3 extends over 13 amino acids. CDR3 protein: CASSQVDRDTQYF. CDR3 nucleotides: TGCGCCAGCAGCCAAGTAGATCGAGATACGCAGTATTTT.

CDR3 DNA: TGTGCCAGCAGTTTATCGAGGACAAAAGGCTACACCTTC. Translation gives CASSLSRTKGYTF. The chain is built from TRBV27 and TRBJ1-2; D may be TRBD1 (5 bases). Trimming left V 0 bases short and J 8 bases short, with 10 bases between. This CDR3 has 13 residues. Germline CDR1 is MNHEY and CDR2 is SMNVEV (reference sequence).

The rearrangement uses TRBV28 and TRBJ1-2; D is uncertain. Germline values: CDR1 MDHEN, CDR2 SYDVKM. The CDR3 covers 13 residues. Trimming took off 7 bases at V and 2 bases at J, with 11 bases between the two ends. CDR3 bases: TGTGCCAGCAAGGGCAGCTTAAACTATGGCTACACCTTC. Residues: CASKGSLNYGYTF.